This T cell receptor (beta chain) was profiled in a study of graft-versus-host responses after intestinal transplantation. Germline CDR1 reads SGHRS; CDR2 reads YFSETQ. CDR3 length equals 17 residues. V lost 0 bases to trimming and J lost 1 base, with 13 bases between them. Notes on the study in general: Maximum circulating GvH clone levels tracked with early post-transplant HvG decreases.

A note on this clone: Its antigen is still unknown.

Using immunoSEQ multiplex PCR, the repertoire was profiled, and TCRdb retains in-frame clones only, with some absent. This table holds around 120,000 clones, about nine tenths found once. This specimen consisted of unstimulated CD4+ T cells sorted from spleen or lymph node cells, obtained before intestinal transplant. This chain uses TRBV5-1 with TRBJ2-2, with D possibly matching TRBD2 (6 bases). The clonotype was recovered from a human donor who received an intestinal transplant. CDR3 residues: CASSLEVGGGNTGELFF. In DNA, the CDR3 is TGCGCCAGCAGCTTGGAAGTCGGGGGAGGGAACACCGGGGAGCTGTTTTTT. The entire variable domain, with the rest obtained from reference TRBV5-1 and TRBJ2-2, is as follows: KAGVTQTPRYLIKTRGQQVTLSCSPISGHRSVSWYQQTPGQGLQFLFEYFSETQRNKGNFPGRFSGRQFSNSRSEMNVSTLELGDSALYLCASSLEVGGGNTGELFFGEGSRLTVL.